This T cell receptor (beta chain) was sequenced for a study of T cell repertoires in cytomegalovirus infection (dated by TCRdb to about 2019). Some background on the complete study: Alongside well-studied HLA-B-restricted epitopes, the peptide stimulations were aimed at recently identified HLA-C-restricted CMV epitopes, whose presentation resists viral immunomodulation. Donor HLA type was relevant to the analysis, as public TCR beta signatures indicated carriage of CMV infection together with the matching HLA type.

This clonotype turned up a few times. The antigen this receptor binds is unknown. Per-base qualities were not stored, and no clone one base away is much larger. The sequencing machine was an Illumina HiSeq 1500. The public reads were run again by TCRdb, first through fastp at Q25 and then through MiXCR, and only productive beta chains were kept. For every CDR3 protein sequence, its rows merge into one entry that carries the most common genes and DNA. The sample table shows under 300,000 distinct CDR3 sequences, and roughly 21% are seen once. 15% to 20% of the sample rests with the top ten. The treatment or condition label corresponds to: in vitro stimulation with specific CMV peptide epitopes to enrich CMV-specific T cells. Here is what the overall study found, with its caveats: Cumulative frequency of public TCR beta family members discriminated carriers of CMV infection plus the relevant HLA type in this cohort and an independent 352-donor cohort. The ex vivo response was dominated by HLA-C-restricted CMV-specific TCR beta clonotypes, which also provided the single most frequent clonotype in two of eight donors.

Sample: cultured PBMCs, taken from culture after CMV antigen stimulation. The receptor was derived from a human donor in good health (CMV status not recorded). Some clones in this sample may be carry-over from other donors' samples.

CDR3 sequence: CASSLRALSGNTIYF. The nucleotide sequence is given as TGTGCCAGCAGCCTCAGGGCCCTCTCTGGAAACACCATATATTTT. The V gene is TRBV11-2 and the J gene is TRBJ1-3; the D region possibly corresponds to TRBD1 (5 bases align). The CDR3 runs 15 amino acids, cysteine and phenylalanine included. Only the CDR3 DNA stays, 45 bases, in frame from base 1. Between the V and J ends, shortened by 5 bases and 0 bases respectively, the junction contains 11 bases. As encoded in the germline V gene, CDR1 is SGHAT while CDR2 is FQNNGV.